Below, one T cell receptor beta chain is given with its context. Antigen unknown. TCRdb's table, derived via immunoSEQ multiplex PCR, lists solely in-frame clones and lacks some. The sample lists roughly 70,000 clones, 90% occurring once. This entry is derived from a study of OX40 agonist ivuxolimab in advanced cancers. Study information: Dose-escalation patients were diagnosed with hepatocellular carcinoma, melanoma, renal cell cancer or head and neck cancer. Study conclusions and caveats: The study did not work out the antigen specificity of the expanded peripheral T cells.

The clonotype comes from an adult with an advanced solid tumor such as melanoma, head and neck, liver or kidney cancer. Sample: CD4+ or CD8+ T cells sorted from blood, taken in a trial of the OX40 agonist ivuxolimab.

In nucleotides, the CDR3 is TGCGCCAGCAGCCAAGACCCTAAGGTGGGTAATGAGCAGTTCTTC. Translating gives CASSQDPKVGNEQFF. The chain links TRBV4-1 to TRBJ2-1; D remains ambiguous. The CDR3 is made up of 15 amino acids. The V gene lost 0 bases and the J gene lost 7 bases, with 13 bases spanning the gap. Per the germline V gene, CDR1 is MGHRA and CDR2 is YSYEKL.